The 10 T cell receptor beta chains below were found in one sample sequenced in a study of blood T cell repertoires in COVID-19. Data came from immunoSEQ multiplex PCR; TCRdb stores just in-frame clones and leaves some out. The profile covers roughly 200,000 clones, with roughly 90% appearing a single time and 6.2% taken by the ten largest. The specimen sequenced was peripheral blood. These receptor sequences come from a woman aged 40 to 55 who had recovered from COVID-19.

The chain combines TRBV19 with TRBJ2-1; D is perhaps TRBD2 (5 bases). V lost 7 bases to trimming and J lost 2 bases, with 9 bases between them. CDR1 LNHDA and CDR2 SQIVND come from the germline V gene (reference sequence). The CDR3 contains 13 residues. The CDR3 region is CASTGNTYNEQFF. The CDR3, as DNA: TGTGCCAGTACGGGAAATACCTACAATGAGCAGTTCTTC.

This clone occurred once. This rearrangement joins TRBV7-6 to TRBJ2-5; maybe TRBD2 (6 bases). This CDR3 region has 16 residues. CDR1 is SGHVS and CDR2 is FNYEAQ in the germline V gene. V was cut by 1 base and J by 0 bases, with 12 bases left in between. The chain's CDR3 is CASSLVTRGNQETQYF. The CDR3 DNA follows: TGTGCCAGCAGCTTAGTTACACGGGGGAACCAAGAGACCCAGTACTTC.

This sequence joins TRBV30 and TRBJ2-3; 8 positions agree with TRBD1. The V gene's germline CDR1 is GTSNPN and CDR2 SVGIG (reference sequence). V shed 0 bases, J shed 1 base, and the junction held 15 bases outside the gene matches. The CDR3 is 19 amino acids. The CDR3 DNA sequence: TGTGCCTGGAGTGTACGAAGTAAAGGAACGGGACAGGGCACAGATACGCAGTATTTT. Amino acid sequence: CAWSVRSKGTGQGTDTQYF.

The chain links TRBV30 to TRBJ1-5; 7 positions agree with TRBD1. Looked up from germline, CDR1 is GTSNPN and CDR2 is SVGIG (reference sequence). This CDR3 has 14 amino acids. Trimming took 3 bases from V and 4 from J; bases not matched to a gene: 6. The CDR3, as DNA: TGTGCCTGGAGAGCAGGGGGATTTAATCAGCCCCAGCATTTT. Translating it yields CAWRAGGFNQPQHF.

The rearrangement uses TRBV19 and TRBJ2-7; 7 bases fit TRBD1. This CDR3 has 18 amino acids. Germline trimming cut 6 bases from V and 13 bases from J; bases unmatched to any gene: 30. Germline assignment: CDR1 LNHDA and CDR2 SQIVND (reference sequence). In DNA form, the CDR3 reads TGTGCCAGTAGCCCATCGCTGGTCGGTTGGCAGGGGGTCCCCCAGAAATACTTC. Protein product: CASSPSLVGWQGVPQKYF.

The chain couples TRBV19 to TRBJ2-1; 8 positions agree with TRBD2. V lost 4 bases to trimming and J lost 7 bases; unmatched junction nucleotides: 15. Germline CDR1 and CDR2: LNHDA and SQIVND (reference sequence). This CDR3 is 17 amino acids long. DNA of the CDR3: TGTGCCAGTAGTAGCCCCCTTGTAAGCGGGAGAAATAATGAGCAGTTCTTC. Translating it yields CASSSPLVSGRNNEQFF.

CDR3 loop: CASSVGGLSGRARETQYF. The CDR3 DNA reads TGTGCCAGCAGCGTAGGGGGTCTGAGCGGGAGGGCCCGGGAGACCCAGTACTTC. The chain couples TRBV9 to TRBJ2-5; TRBD2 matches at 10 bases. V dropped 0 bases and J dropped 5; count of bases not matched to a gene: 13. Germline CDR1 SGDLS, CDR2 YYNGEE. The length of the CDR3 is 18 residues.

The CDR3 sequence is CASSWVRGYEQYF. In nucleotides, the CDR3 is TGTGCCAGCAGTTGGGTACGGGGCTACGAGCAGTACTTC. The chain recombines TRBV6-2 or TRBV6-3 with TRBJ2-7; maybe TRBD2 (5 bases). Deletions cut 4 bases from V and 3 bases from J, with 10 bases between. Germline CDR1 MNHEY, CDR2 SVGEGT. The CDR3 covers 13 residues.

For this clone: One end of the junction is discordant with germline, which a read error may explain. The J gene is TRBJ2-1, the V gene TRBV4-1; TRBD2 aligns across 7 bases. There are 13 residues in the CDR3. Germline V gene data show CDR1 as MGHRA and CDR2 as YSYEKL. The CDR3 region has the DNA TGCGCCAGCAGCTCACGGGACTACAGTGAGCAGTTCTTC. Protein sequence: CASSSRDYSEQFF.

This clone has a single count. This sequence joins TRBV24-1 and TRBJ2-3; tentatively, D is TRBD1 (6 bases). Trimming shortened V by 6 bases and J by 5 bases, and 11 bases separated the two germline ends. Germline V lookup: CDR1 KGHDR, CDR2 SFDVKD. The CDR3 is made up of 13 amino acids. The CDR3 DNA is TGTGCCACCAGTTGGGTAGGGGGAGATACGCAGTATTTT. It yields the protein CATSWVGGDTQYF.